These 27 T cell receptor beta chains originate from one sample sequenced in a study of type 1 regulatory T cells. These receptors lack a known antigen. TCRdb used MiXCR to reprocess the reads, holding one entry per CDR3 protein. Of approximately 45,000 distinct CDR3 sequences in the sample, 9.5% to 15% were seen once. Sequencing input: cultured non-Tr1 T cells, either the whole culture or a sorted T cell fraction (not recorded which). The receptors here all came from a human donor in good health.

The chain is built from TRBV5-1 and TRBJ2-1; TRBD2 matches at 12 bases. This CDR3 is built from 14 residues. V shed 1 base, J shed 15 bases, and the junction held 8 bases outside the gene matches. Per germline, CDR1 SGHRS and CDR2 YFSETQ. The CDR3 region is CASSLRLAGEYRFF. In DNA, the CDR3 is TGCGCCAGCAGCTTGAGACTAGCGGGAGAATATCGGTTCTTC. Full variable domain (outside the CDR3, taken from reference TRBV5-1 and TRBJ2-1): KAGVTQTPRYLIKTRGQQVTLSCSPISGHRSVSWYQQTPGQGLQFLFEYFSETQRNKGNFPGRFSGRQFSNSRSEMNVSTLELGDSALYLCASSLRLAGEYRFFGPGTRLTVL.

This clonotype was recorded a few times. The CDR3: CAITPDRAIRGYTF. CDR3 bases: TGTGCCATCACCCCGGACAGGGCCATCCGGGGCTACACCTTC. This sequence joins TRBV10-3 and TRBJ1-2; 8 nucleotides agree with TRBD1. CDR1 and CDR2 from the germline V gene are ENHRY and SYGVKD. V gave up 7 bases and J gave up 8 bases; unmatched junction bases: 12. The CDR3 sequence is 14 residues long.

The CDR3 DNA follows: TGCGCCAGCAGCTTGGCACGGACCGCAGGCGGGGAGCTGTTTTTT. Translation gives CASSLARTAGGELFF. The V gene is TRBV5-1, the J gene TRBJ2-2; D uncertain. Germline V gene sequence: CDR1 SGHRS, CDR2 YFSETQ. This CDR3 contains 15 residues. V dropped 0 bases and J dropped 7 bases, with 13 bases sitting between them.

This clonotype came up a few times. V is TRBV12-3 or TRBV12-4 and J is TRBJ2-1; maybe TRBD1 (5 bases). This CDR3 is 15 amino acids long. V lost 3 bases to trimming and J lost 1 base, with 10 bases between them. The CDR3 loop reads CASSLGQRSYNEQFF. The CDR3 region has the DNA TGTGCCAGCAGTTTGGGGCAAAGATCCTACAATGAGCAGTTCTTC.

The chain is built from TRBV5-6 and TRBJ2-5; unclear D gene. V lost 2 bases, J lost 4 bases, and 15 bases lay in between. Germline CDR1 SGHDT, CDR2 YYEEEE. The CDR3 length is 15 residues. The CDR3 spells CASSFRSPSSETQYF. In DNA, the CDR3 is TGTGCCAGCAGCTTCAGGTCACCGAGTTCAGAGACCCAGTACTTC.

This clonotype occurred many times. The rearrangement joins TRBV6-5 to TRBJ2-1, with 9 bases identical to TRBD2. The V gene end was trimmed by 6 bases and the J gene end by 7 bases; junction bases not matched to a gene: 13. In germline, CDR1 is MNHEY, CDR2 SVGAGI. The CDR3 runs 16 residues. CDR3 residues: CASRPSAREGRNEQFF. CDR3 nucleotides: TGTGCCAGCAGGCCCTCGGCGCGGGAGGGCCGGAATGAGCAGTTCTTC.

The gene calls are TRBV12-3 or TRBV12-4 and TRBJ1-5; tentative D call: TRBD1 (6 bases). The length of the CDR3 is 15 residues. The V gene lost 7 bases and the J gene lost 6 bases, with 19 bases spanning the gap. CDR3 sequence: CASTLQTGNGQPQHF. The CDR3 DNA is TGTGCCAGCACTCTTCAAACAGGGAATGGTCAGCCCCAGCATTTT.

V usage is TRBV7-2 and J usage is TRBJ1-4; D uncertain. Per the germline V gene, CDR1 is SGHTA and CDR2 is FQGNSA. The ends were cut back, 3 bases at V and 8 bases at J, with 13 bases in the middle. The CDR3 spans 14 residues. CDR3 residues: CASSFGVLGEKLFF. The CDR3 nucleotides read TGTGCCAGCAGCTTCGGGGTTCTCGGGGAAAAACTGTTTTTT. The complete variable domain, with remaining parts taken from reference TRBV7-2 and TRBJ1-4, reads GAGVSQSPSNKVTEKGKDVELRCDPISGHTALYWYRQSLGQGLEFLIYFQGNSAPDKSGLPSDRFSAERTGGSVSTLTIQRTQQEDSAVYLCASSFGVLGEKLFFGSGTQLSVL.

This rearrangement joins TRBV20-1 to TRBJ1-2; D is unresolved. CDR1 is DFQATT and CDR2 is SNEGSKA in the germline V gene (reference sequence). The CDR3 loop spans 11 amino acids. Trimming pared 3 bases from V and 8 bases from J, leaving 10 bases between. The CDR3 DNA reads as TGCAGTGCTAGCAGGTTGGACGGCTACACCTTC. Amino acid sequence: CSASRLDGYTF.

In its sample, this clonotype is medium-sized. The chain is built from TRBV7-2 and TRBJ1-2; 7 nucleotides line up with TRBD1. There are 13 residues in the CDR3. Germline loops: CDR1 SGHTA, CDR2 FQGNSA. V shed 6 bases and J 6 bases; nucleotides not matched to a gene: 7. This CDR3 is CASRRQGVDGYTF. CDR3 coding DNA: TGTGCCAGCAGGCGACAGGGTGTTGATGGCTACACCTTC.

V and J are TRBV4-1 and TRBJ2-1; unclear D gene. Germline CDR1 and CDR2: MGHRA and YSYEKL. CDR3 length equals 15 residues. Trimming took 3 bases from V and 6 from J, leaving 15 bases between them. CDR3 nucleotide sequence: TGCGCCAGCAGCCAGCCCCTGGCGGTCTGCAATGAGCAGTTCTTC. Amino acid sequence: CASSQPLAVCNEQFF.

The rearrangement links TRBV5-1 to TRBJ1-4, with 8 positions matching TRBD1. J was trimmed by 10 bases and V by 4 bases; bases with no gene match: 9. CDR1 and CDR2 from the germline V gene are SGHRS and YFSETQ. The CDR3 has 14 amino acids. CDR3 sequence: CASSPGQGVGKLFF. In nucleotides, the CDR3 is TGCGCCAGCAGCCCCGGACAGGGTGTCGGAAAACTGTTTTTT. Complete variable domain (other parts from reference TRBV5-1 and TRBJ1-4): KAGVTQTPRYLIKTRGQQVTLSCSPISGHRSVSWYQQTPGQGLQFLFEYFSETQRNKGNFPGRFSGRQFSNSRSEMNVSTLELGDSALYLCASSPGQGVGKLFFGSGTQLSVL.

CDR3 amino acids: CASSRKGQGVGEAFF. In DNA form, the CDR3 reads TGTGCCAGCAGCAGAAAAGGACAGGGGGTAGGTGAAGCTTTCTTT. The chain links TRBV27 to TRBJ1-1; 10 bases align to TRBD1. Trimming removed 6 bases from V and 7 bases from J; junction bases left unmatched: 11. There are 15 residues in the CDR3. Germline V gene sequence: CDR1 MNHEY, CDR2 SMNVEV (reference sequence).

The CDR3 loop reads CASSNGASGSLEQYF. The DNA for the CDR3 is TGTGCCAGCAGTAACGGGGCTAGCGGGAGTCTCGAGCAGTACTTC. V is TRBV7-9 and J is TRBJ2-7, with 10 nucleotides matching TRBD2. CDR3 length: 15 amino acids. The germline CDR1 and CDR2 sequences are SEHNR and FQNEAQ (reference sequence). V lost 6 bases to trimming and J lost 6 bases; unmatched junction nucleotides: 11.

The table lists this clonotype with many counts. The chain has TRBV7-6 and TRBJ2-7; D might be TRBD2 (6 bases). The CDR3 contains 13 residues. Germline CDR1 is SGHVS and CDR2 is FNYEAQ. Trimming removed 8 bases at V and 6 bases at J, with 17 bases between. The CDR3 reads CASRLGTVGEQYF. The CDR3 DNA follows: TGTGCCAGCCGCCTGGGGACTGTCGGCGAGCAGTACTTC.

This clonotype was recorded a few times. V usage is TRBV19 and J usage is TRBJ2-3, with 8 bases fitting TRBD1. Germline CDR1 and CDR2: LNHDA and SQIVND (reference sequence). The J segment lost 1 base and the V segment lost 9 bases, leaving 9 bases of the junction unmatched. This CDR3 comprises 15 residues. For the CDR3, the DNA is TGTGCCAGCCGAGACAGGGGAATAGGCACAGATACGCAGTATTTT. Its translation: CASRDRGIGTDTQYF. The whole variable domain, filled in from reference TRBV19 and TRBJ2-3, reads DGGITQSPKYLFRKEGQNVTLSCEQNLNHDAMYWYRQDPGQGLRLIYYSQIVNDFQKGDIAEGYSVSREKKESFPLTVTSAQKNPTAFYLCASRDRGIGTDTQYFGPGTRLTVL.

This clonotype is medium-sized within its sample. The chain has TRBV5-1 and TRBJ2-2; D is tentatively TRBD1 or TRBD2 (6 bases each). The germline V gene has CDR1 SGHRS and CDR2 YFSETQ. The CDR3 has 17 residues. With 3 bases removed from V and 2 bases from J, the gap between germline ends came to 17 bases. CDR3 region: CASSWDGGTSNTGELFF. In nucleotides, the CDR3 is TGCGCCAGCAGCTGGGACGGCGGGACATCCAACACCGGGGAGCTGTTTTTT.

This clonotype has just a few counts. The chain combines TRBV11-1 with TRBJ2-3; D unresolved. Per the germline V gene, CDR1 is SGHAT and CDR2 is FQDESV (reference sequence). The CDR3 covers 14 residues. Between the trimmed V and J ends, which lost 1 base and 0 bases, there was a span of 5 bases. In DNA, the CDR3 is TGTGCCAGCAGCTTAGAACAGAGCACAGATACGCAGTATTTT. Its translation: CASSLEQSTDTQYF.

Only a few counts were recorded for this clonotype. V usage is TRBV29-1 and J usage is TRBJ2-1, with 14 positions matching TRBD2. Per germline, CDR1 SQVTM and CDR2 ANQGSEA. V shed 7 bases, J shed 0 bases, and the junction held 2 bases outside the gene matches. The CDR3 runs to 15 residues. DNA of the CDR3: TGCAGCGGCGGACTAGCGGGAGGCTCCTACAATGAGCAGTTCTTC. The encoded protein is CSGGLAGGSYNEQFF.

This clonotype occurred many times. J is TRBJ2-3 and V is TRBV7-2; D is uncertain. V lost 1 base and J 7 bases, leaving 9 bases between the germline ends. This CDR3 region has 13 residues. Germline CDR1 and CDR2: SGHTA and FQGNSA. CDR3 DNA sequence: TGTGCCAGCAGCTTAGGTATTGCCAATACGCAGTATTTT. Amino acid sequence: CASSLGIANTQYF.

This clonotype is labeled medium-sized. V usage is TRBV7-2 and J usage is TRBJ2-5; TRBD2 agrees at 11 bases. The CDR3 is 17 residues long. J gave up 2 bases and V 5 bases, and 10 bases lay outside the gene matches. Germline CDR1 SGHTA, CDR2 FQGNSA. For the CDR3, the DNA is TGTGCCAGCAGCCCACAAGGGACTAGCGGATCACAAGAGACCCAGTACTTC. It codes for CASSPQGTSGSQETQYF.

This clonotype was counted ten times or more. The chain employs TRBV7-3 and TRBJ2-1; a possible D gene is TRBD2 (5 bases). This CDR3 has 14 residues. Germline V gives CDR1 SGHTA, CDR2 FQGTGA. V lost 2 bases and J lost 9, with 14 bases in between. CDR3 coding DNA: TGTGCCAGCAGCTTAGGTGGTGCGAGCGGTGAGCAGTTCTTC. It codes for CASSLGGASGEQFF.

This clonotype came up many times. The chain carries TRBV15 and TRBJ1-1; perhaps TRBD1 as D (5 bases). Trimming stripped 3 bases from V and 0 bases from J, with 8 bases between. Germline assignment: CDR1 LNHNV and CDR2 YYDKDF (reference sequence). The CDR3 sequence is 14 residues long. The CDR3 bases are TGTGCCACCAGCAGCGCAGGGATGAACACTGAAGCTTTCTTT. It encodes CATSSAGMNTEAFF.

This clonotype has a count of ten or more. This chain uses TRBV12-3 or TRBV12-4 with TRBJ1-1, with 12 bases aligning to TRBD1. The V gene end was trimmed by 3 bases and the J gene end by 2 bases; junction bases not matched to a gene: 4. The CDR3 extends over 16 amino acids. CDR3 sequence: CASSLGQGAHNTEAFF. The DNA of the CDR3 is TGTGCCAGCAGTTTGGGACAGGGGGCCCACAACACTGAAGCTTTCTTT.

The sample holds many counts of this clonotype. The rearrangement links TRBV2 to TRBJ2-5, with D possibly TRBD2 on 5 matching bases. This CDR3 has 14 amino acids. Between the trimmed V and J ends, which lost 5 bases and 4 bases, there was a span of 14 bases. Germline V gives CDR1 SNHLY, CDR2 FYNNEI. This CDR3 is CASSPTRNLETQYF. The CDR3 DNA sequence: TGTGCCAGCAGTCCTACTAGGAACTTAGAGACCCAGTACTTC.

As concerns this clonotype: One base away lies a much larger clone, so this may be a sequencing read error. J is TRBJ2-3 and V is TRBV5-4; D remains ambiguous. Germline V gene sequence: CDR1 SGHNT, CDR2 YYREEE (reference sequence). Trimming took off 4 bases at V and 3 bases at J, with 9 bases between the two ends. This CDR3 spans 13 amino acids. The CDR3 DNA is TGTGCCAGCAGCCGTTTGGAGACAGATACGCAGTATTTT. Protein: CASSRLETDTQYF.

This chain uses TRBV5-1 with TRBJ1-1; 9 bases map to TRBD1. Germline values: CDR1 SGHRS, CDR2 YFSETQ. There are 14 residues in the CDR3. J was trimmed by 5 bases and V by 3 bases; bases with no gene match: 5. CDR3 residues: CASSYRGQGTEAFF. CDR3 coding DNA: TGCGCCAGCAGCTACAGGGGGCAGGGGACTGAAGCTTTCTTT.